Presented here are 10 T cell receptor beta chains from one specimen sequenced in a study of cytomegalovirus exposure and HLA in healthy donors. Researchers ran the PCR with 60 Vbeta and 13 Jbeta primers. Here immunoSEQ multiplex PCR was the method, and the copy in TCRdb shows in-frame clones only, minus some. This sample has about 130,000 clones; about 80% occur once, and the top ten carry 1%. Sequences were obtained from PBMCs. These receptor sequences come from a man in his forties in good health and CMV-seronegative.

The V call is TRBV30, the J call TRBJ2-7; 9 nucleotides agree with TRBD1. V gave up 1 base and J gave up 6 bases; unmatched junction bases: 7. Germline CDR1 is GTSNPN and CDR2 is SVGIG (reference sequence). CDR3 size: 14 residues. The CDR3 loop is CAWSARDRDGEQYV. CDR3 nucleotides: TGTGCCTGGAGTGCCCGGGACAGGGATGGCGAGCAGTACGTC.

The chain uses TRBV5-1 and TRBJ1-4; maybe TRBD1 (6 bases). Trimming shortened V by 5 bases and J by 5 bases, and 13 bases separated the two germline ends. From germline, CDR1 is SGHRS and CDR2 YFSETQ. The CDR3 consists of 14 residues. CDR3 sequence: CASSRGAENEKLFF. The DNA of the CDR3 is TGCGCCAGCAGTCGGGGGGCCGAAAATGAAAAACTGTTTTTT.

There are a few counts of this clone. The chain joins TRBV19 to TRBJ1-1; maybe TRBD1 (6 bases). The CDR3 covers 13 residues. Germline values: CDR1 LNHDA, CDR2 SQIVND (reference sequence). The germline V and J ends were trimmed by 8 bases and 1 base, with 11 bases remaining between them. CDR3 region: CASRDRWNTEAFF. The CDR3 DNA is TGTGCCAGTCGAGACAGGTGGAACACTGAAGCTTTCTTT.

The chain has TRBV2 and TRBJ2-7; 11 positions agree with TRBD2. The CDR3 loop spans 16 amino acids. CDR1 is SNHLY and CDR2 is FYNNEI in the germline V gene. V lost 3 bases and J lost 3; bases outside the gene matches: 7. CDR3 bases: TGTGCCAGCAGTGACTGGGTAGCGGGAGGGGACTACGAGCAGTACTTC. Translated, it gives CASSDWVAGGDYEQYF.

This clone appeared a few times. The chain has TRBV5-4 and TRBJ1-2; maybe TRBD1 (5 bases). The ends were cut back, 3 bases at V and 5 bases at J, with 14 bases in the middle. Germline V gene data show CDR1 as SGHNT and CDR2 as YYREEE (reference sequence). This CDR3 comprises 14 residues. The CDR3 region is CASSYMGRQYGYTF. The CDR3 DNA is TGTGCCAGCAGCTACATGGGCAGACAGTATGGCTACACCTTC. Supplemented by reference TRBV5-4 and TRBJ1-2, the full variable domain reads ETGVTQSPTHLIKTRGQQVTLRCSSQSGHNTVSWYQQALGQGPQFIFQYYREEENGRGNFPPRFSGLQFPNYSSELNVNALELDDSALYLCASSYMGRQYGYTFGSGTRLTVV.

The chain combines TRBV5-6 with TRBJ2-5, with D possibly TRBD2 on 5 matching bases. The V end was cut by 5 bases, the J end by 2 bases, with 13 bases between. Germline V CDR1 and CDR2: SGHDT, YYEEEE. The CDR3 is 14 residues long. CDR3 nucleotide sequence: TGTGCCAGCAGTACGGGGAGTGGTCAAGAGACCCAGTACTTC. Protein product: CASSTGSGQETQYF. Full variable domain (missing parts from reference TRBV5-6 and TRBJ2-5): DAGVTQSPTHLIKTRGQQVTLRCSPKSGHDTVSWYQQALGQGPQFIFQYYEEEERQRGNFPDRFSGHQFPNYSSELNVNALLLGDSALYLCASSTGSGQETQYFGPGTRLLVL.

The chain recombines TRBV2 with TRBJ2-1, with D possibly matching TRBD1 (5 bases). Germline lookup yields CDR1 SNHLY and CDR2 FYNNEI. The CDR3 is 13 residues long. The V end was cut by 6 bases, the J end by 4 bases, with 10 bases between. The CDR3 loop reads CASSGDRYNEQFF. The DNA for the CDR3 is TGTGCCAGCAGCGGCGACAGATACAATGAGCAGTTCTTC.

The sample holds a few counts of this clone. The CDR3 reads CASSLTSGTTDTQYF. The CDR3 coding sequence is TGTGCCAGCAGCTTGACTAGCGGGACAACAGATACGCAGTATTTT. The chain links TRBV28 to TRBJ2-3; TRBD2 matches 11 bases. The CDR3 is 15 amino acids. V lost 6 bases and J lost 3; bases outside the gene matches: 5. Germline V CDR1 and CDR2: MDHEN, SYDVKM.

This clone has only a few counts. The CDR3 here is CASSQPAGAGELFF. For the CDR3, the DNA is TGTGCCAGCAGCCAGCCGGCCGGGGCCGGGGAGCTGTTTTTT. The J gene is TRBJ2-2, the V gene TRBV6-5, with D possibly matching TRBD2 (5 bases). Germline V gives CDR1 MNHEY, CDR2 SVGAGI. This CDR3 contains 14 residues. Trimming cost V 6 bases and J 6 bases, with 14 bases left between them.

The V and J genes are TRBV5-1 and TRBJ2-3, with 7 bases aligning to TRBD1. The trim removed 2 bases at V and 6 bases at J, leaving 6 bases unmatched. CDR1 is SGHRS, CDR2 YFSETQ, per germline. The CDR3 extends over 14 amino acids. As DNA, the CDR3 is TGCGCCAGCAGCTTCCGGACAGGCTCCGATACGCAGTATTTT. It specifies CASSFRTGSDTQYF.